The clone carrying this T cell receptor (beta chain) occurred once. The data derive from a study of blood T cell repertoires in COVID-19. On the study more broadly: Some COVID-19 samples were acute and others convalescent; all came from the United States, Italy and Spain. Sample material is recorded as cDNA or gDNA derived from T cells, B-cell-depleted T cells, or PBMCs.

In the authors' workflow: The assay estimated nucleated cells by amplifying reference gene primers. Measured with immunoSEQ multiplex PCR; TCRdb has only the in-frame clones, and not every one. That table furnishes V, J and clone size, whereas the DNA furnished D and trimming. Of about 370,000 clones listed, almost 90% were seen once; the top ten hold about 6.8%. The source of this sequence is a man younger than 30 with active or convalescent COVID-19. The sequencing input was peripheral blood.

CDR3 amino acids: CAAVAEGYGYTF. CDR3 DNA sequence: TGTGCCGCCGTCGCGGAGGGATATGGCTACACCTTC. The chain couples TRBV28 to TRBJ1-2; D remains ambiguous. V was clipped by 11 bases and J by 5 bases, with 15 bases between them. The V gene's germline CDR1 is MDHEN and CDR2 SYDVKM. The CDR3 is 12 amino acids.